One sample yielded the 22 T cell receptor beta chains listed below, sequenced in a study of metastatic and nonmetastatic thyroid tumors. TCRdb re-called the PCR reads via MiXCR. The sample shows around 64,000 clones, roughly 4% of them seen only once. Among the patients, none had received any treatment before thyroid surgery. Specimen: blood. These receptors were collected from a female donor with papillary thyroid cancer or a benign thyroid nodule (not recorded which). Some clones in this sample may be carry-over from other donors' samples.

There are many counts of this clone. CDR3 DNA sequence: TGTGCCACAACAGGGGGTATCGCAACTAATGAAAAACTGTTTTTT. As protein: CATTGGIATNEKLFF. The rearrangement uses TRBV10-3 and TRBJ1-4; 8 bases line up with TRBD1. CDR1 is ENHRY and CDR2 is SYGVKD in the germline V gene. CDR3 length: 15 residues. The J segment lost 0 bases and the V segment lost 10 bases, leaving 7 bases of the junction unmatched.

This clone was recorded many times. The V call is TRBV15, the J call TRBJ1-2; 7 bases match TRBD1. Losses at the gene ends were 1 base for V and 7 bases for J; bases not matched to a gene: 9. The V gene's germline CDR1 is LNHNV and CDR2 YYDKDF (reference sequence). The CDR3 sequence is 15 residues long. The CDR3 loop reads CATSRVLGTALGYTF. The CDR3 region has the DNA TGTGCCACCAGCAGAGTTCTCGGGACAGCTCTTGGCTACACCTTC. Together with reference TRBV15 and TRBJ1-2, the CDR3 gives the full variable domain: DAMVIQNPRYQVTQFGKPVTLSCSQTLNHNVMYWYQQKSSQAPKLLFHYYDKDFNNEADTPDNFQSRRPNTSFCFLDIRSPGLGDTAMYLCATSRVLGTALGYTFGSGTRLTVV.

The table lists this clone with many counts. The gene calls are TRBV7-3 and TRBJ2-1; 13 bases line up with TRBD2. The CDR3 is 16 residues long. Germline CDR1 reads SGHTA; CDR2 reads FQGTGA. Trimming cost V 2 bases and J 8 bases; bases outside gene matches: 6. Here the CDR3 DNA reads TGTGCCAGCAGCTTAGTCGGGACTAGCGGGATGGATGAGCAGTTCTTC. Protein sequence: CASSLVGTSGMDEQFF. Looking up the rest from reference TRBV7-3 and TRBJ2-1 gives the full variable domain: GAGVSQTPSNKVTEKGKYVELRCDPISGHTALYWYRQSLGQGPEFLIYFQGTGAADDSGLPNDRFFAVRPEGSVSTLKIQRTERGDSAVYLCASSLVGTSGMDEQFFGPGTRLTVL.

Note on this clone: Possible read error: a much larger clone is one base away. The V gene is TRBV10-3, the J gene TRBJ2-7; the D gene is possibly TRBD2 (5 bases). The V end was cut by 3 bases, the J end by 0 bases, with 12 bases between. CDR1 ENHRY and CDR2 SYGVKD come from the germline V gene. This CDR3 contains 15 residues. The CDR3 loop reads CAISDSSWSSYEQYF. CDR3 in DNA: TGTGCCATCAGTGATTCTAGCTGGAGCTCCTACGAGCAGTACTTC.

This clone showed up many times. V gene TRBV5-1 combines with J gene TRBJ2-5; no definite D call. The CDR3 sequence is 14 residues long. The V and J ends lost 1 base and 2 bases respectively, with 9 bases between them. Germline V CDR1 and CDR2: SGHRS, YFSETQ. The CDR3 spells CASSLMGRQETQYF. In DNA, the CDR3 is TGCGCCAGCAGCTTGATGGGCAGGCAAGAGACCCAGTACTTC.

This clone was counted ten times or more. The chain uses TRBV14 and TRBJ2-7; 9 bases line up with TRBD2. The V segment lost 0 bases and the J segment 8 bases; nucleotides outside the gene matches: 5. The CDR3 loop spans 14 amino acids. Germline V lookup: CDR1 SGHDN, CDR2 FVKESK. The CDR3 loop is CASSQDRSSGKQYF. In nucleotides, the CDR3 is TGTGCCAGCAGCCAAGATAGGTCTAGCGGGAAGCAGTACTTC.

This clone was picked up a small number of times. A much larger clone sits a single nucleotide away, making a read error possible. The chain is built from TRBV19 and TRBJ2-4; TRBD2 matches 9 bases. With V trimmed by 3 bases and J by 12 bases, 9 bases remained unmatched. The germline CDR1 and CDR2 sequences are LNHDA and SQIVND (reference sequence). The CDR3 extends over 14 amino acids. The CDR3 DNA reads as TGTGCCAGTAGTATTGCGGCTAGCGGGAAAAGTCAGTACTTC. It codes for CASSIAASGKSQYF.

The sample holds many counts of this clone. A much more abundant neighbour one base away suggests this may be a read error. This same CDR3 is encoded by further DNA sequences in the sample. The chain recombines TRBV5-1 with TRBJ2-7, with D possibly being TRBD1 or TRBD2 (6 bases each). The CDR3 sequence is 15 residues long. V gave up 4 bases and J gave up 0 bases, with 14 bases separating them. CDR1 SGHRS and CDR2 YFSETQ come from the germline V gene. The CDR3 region is CASSQGSGFSYEQYF. The CDR3 DNA reads TGCGCCAGCAGCCAGGGGAGCGGGTTCTCCTACGAGCAGTACTTC.

This clone was recorded many times. This chain connects TRBV28 to TRBJ2-2; tentatively, D is TRBD2 (7 bases). CDR1 MDHEN and CDR2 SYDVKM come from the germline V gene. The length of the CDR3 is 15 residues. The germline V and J ends were trimmed by 3 bases and 5 bases, with 13 bases remaining between them. The CDR3, as DNA: TGTGCCAGCAGTTTGGGGGGGGCGCCAACCGGGGAGCTGTTTTTT. It encodes CASSLGGAPTGELFF.

The chain employs TRBV10-1 and TRBJ2-3; D may be TRBD2 (6 bases). The germline gives CDR1 WNHNN, CDR2 SYGVQD (reference sequence). Trimming shortened V by 4 bases and J by 2 bases, and 13 bases separated the two germline ends. The CDR3 has 15 amino acids. CDR3 amino acids: CASSGLGLNTDTQYF. CDR3 nucleotide sequence: TGCGCCAGCAGTGGTCTGGGACTTAACACAGATACGCAGTATTTT.

This clone has at least ten counts. This chain connects TRBV6-2 or TRBV6-3 to TRBJ2-5, with TRBD2 identical over 9 bases. CDR1 MNHEY and CDR2 SVGEGT come from the germline V gene. The junction had 12 bases not matched to a gene; V was cut back by 8 bases and J by 5 bases. The CDR3 totals 15 residues. The CDR3 protein is CASEKAGGTSETQYF. CDR3 nucleotides: TGTGCCAGCGAGAAAGCGGGAGGTACGTCGGAGACCCAGTACTTC.

In this sample, this clone turned up many times. CDR3 loop: CASSPQGGSEPQHF. In DNA form, the CDR3 reads TGCGCCAGCAGCCCACAAGGGGGGAGCGAGCCCCAGCATTTT. The chain combines TRBV5-1 with TRBJ1-5, with a possible D match to TRBD1 (6 bases). Germline CDR1 reads SGHRS; CDR2 reads YFSETQ. The V end was cut by 4 bases, the J end by 8 bases, with 16 bases between. CDR3 size: 14 residues.

This clone was found many times. The genes are TRBV18 and TRBJ2-3, with D possibly matching TRBD1 (5 bases). Germline CDR1 is KGHSH and CDR2 is LQKENI. The CDR3 contains 15 residues. V lost 2 bases and J 4 bases, leaving 13 bases between the germline ends. The CDR3 protein is CASSPGARESDTQYF. The CDR3 DNA follows: TGTGCCAGCTCACCAGGGGCGCGCGAGTCAGATACGCAGTATTTT.

This clone has at least ten counts. An end of the junction does not agree with germline; a read error may underlie this. The chain carries TRBV7-7 and TRBJ2-1; TRBD2 matches 7 bases. The CDR3 totals 15 residues. CDR1 is SSHAT and CDR2 is FNYEAQ in the germline V gene (reference sequence). The CDR3 nucleotides read TGTGCTAGCAGCTTTCGACTAGCTTCCTACAATGAGCAGTTCTTC. Its protein product is CASSFRLASYNEQFF.

In this sample, this clone turned up many times. The CDR3 coding sequence is TGTGCCAGCAGCCAAGGGGGGCCCCAGCATTTT. This encodes CASSQGGPQHF. The J gene is TRBJ1-5, the V gene TRBV3-1; D is unclear. There are 11 residues in the CDR3. V shed 1 base and J shed 9 bases, with 4 bases lying between them. CDR1 and CDR2 (germline): LGHDT, YNNKEL (reference sequence).

The table lists this clone with a few counts. This may stem from a read error, because a much larger clone lies one nucleotide away. The rearrangement joins TRBV7-6 to TRBJ2-5, with a weak D call TRBD1 (5 bases). From germline, CDR1 is SGHVS and CDR2 FNYEAQ. This CDR3 spans 14 amino acids. The CDR3 DNA sequence: TGTGTCAGCACAGGCAGTCGGGTGGGAGAGACCCAGTACTTC. This gives the protein CVSTGSRVGETQYF.

This clone was counted between two and nine times. This rearrangement joins TRBV16 to TRBJ2-1, with 9 bases fitting TRBD2. This CDR3 is built from 16 residues. Trimming removed 1 base from V and 10 bases from J; junction bases left unmatched: 11. Germline V gene data show CDR1 as KGHSY and CDR2 as FQNENV. This CDR3 is CASSQFSSGALGEQFF. For the CDR3, the DNA is TGTGCCAGCAGCCAATTTTCTAGCGGGGCTTTGGGAGAGCAGTTCTTC.

This clone has a count of ten or more. The J gene is TRBJ1-2, the V gene TRBV9; 8 bases match TRBD1. J was trimmed by 8 bases and V by 0 bases; bases with no gene match: 9. The CDR3 has 15 residues. Germline V lookup: CDR1 SGDLS, CDR2 YYNGEE. CDR3 sequence reads: CASSVEGAGGEGYTF. The CDR3 DNA reads as TGTGCCAGCAGCGTAGAAGGTGCAGGGGGCGAGGGCTACACCTTC.

This clone occurred a few times. Other DNA sequences within the sample encode an identical CDR3. J is TRBJ1-6 and V is TRBV28; a possible D gene is TRBD1 (5 bases). In germline, CDR1 is MDHEN, CDR2 SYDVKM. Trimming pared 5 bases from V and 5 bases from J, leaving 13 bases between. The CDR3 sequence is 15 residues long. The CDR3 nucleotides read TGTGCCAGCAGTCAGGGACCGATAAATAATTCACCCCTCCACTTT. Its translation: CASSQGPINNSPLHF.

This clone showed up many times. This chain links TRBV2 with TRBJ2-6, with D possibly matching TRBD2 (5 bases). CDR3 length equals 14 residues. Germline V gives CDR1 SNHLY, CDR2 FYNNEI. V was shortened by 6 bases and J by 3 bases, with 9 bases between the two germline ends. CDR3 DNA: TGTGCCAGCAGCGGAGGTGTTGGGGCCAACGTCCTGACTTTC. It specifies CASSGGVGANVLTF.

This clone was counted ten times or more. V is TRBV20-1 and J is TRBJ2-1; no firm D call. Trimming left V 1 base short and J 8 bases short, with 15 bases between. The CDR3 is 14 residues long. Germline-derived CDR1 and CDR2 are DFQATT and SNEGSKA (reference sequence). The CDR3 region has the DNA TGCAGTGCTAGAGGTAACCCCCTCCACGATGAGCAGTTCTTC. It encodes CSARGNPLHDEQFF.

This clone was picked up many times. The chain is built from TRBV12-3 or TRBV12-4 and TRBJ2-1; D gene uncertain. CDR3 length: 14 residues. Trimming took off 3 bases at V and 8 bases at J, with 14 bases between the two ends. The CDR3 reads CASSFSSVLDEQFF. In DNA, the CDR3 is TGTGCCAGCAGTTTCAGCTCGGTCCTGGATGAGCAGTTCTTC.